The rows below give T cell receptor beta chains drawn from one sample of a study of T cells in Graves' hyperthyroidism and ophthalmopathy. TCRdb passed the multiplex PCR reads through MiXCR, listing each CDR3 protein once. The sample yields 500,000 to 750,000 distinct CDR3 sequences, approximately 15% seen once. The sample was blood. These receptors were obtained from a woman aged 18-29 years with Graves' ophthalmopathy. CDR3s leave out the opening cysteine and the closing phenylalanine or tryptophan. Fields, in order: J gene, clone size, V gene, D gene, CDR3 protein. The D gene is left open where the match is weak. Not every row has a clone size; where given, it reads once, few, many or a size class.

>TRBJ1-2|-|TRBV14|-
ASSPRTEGYGYT
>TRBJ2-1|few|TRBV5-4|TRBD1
ASSLAGDRVF
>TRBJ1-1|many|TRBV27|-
ASSLSRDLMFGAEAF
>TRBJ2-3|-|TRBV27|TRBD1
ASRSGQGQTDTQY
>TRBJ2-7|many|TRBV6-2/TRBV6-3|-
ASSYSRAGDEQY
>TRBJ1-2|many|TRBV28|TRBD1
ASSPEVRGYRGYYGYT
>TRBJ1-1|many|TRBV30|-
AWSVGGDTEAF
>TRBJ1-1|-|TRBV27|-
ASSWGGGGGPEAF
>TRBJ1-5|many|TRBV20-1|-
SARVPGPRSQPQH
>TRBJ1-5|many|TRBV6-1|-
ASKVQAGAEQPQH
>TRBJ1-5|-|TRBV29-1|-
SVGDSNQPQH
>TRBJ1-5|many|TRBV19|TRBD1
ASSRQGAGNQPQH
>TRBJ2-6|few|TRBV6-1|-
ASSRQGLSGANVLT
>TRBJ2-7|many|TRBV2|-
ASSVDAGTHSYEQY
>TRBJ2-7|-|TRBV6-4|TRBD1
ASSETGTAYEQY
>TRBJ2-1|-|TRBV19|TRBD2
ASSTMAAGVVSYNEQF
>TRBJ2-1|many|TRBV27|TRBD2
ASSSGTSGTNEQF
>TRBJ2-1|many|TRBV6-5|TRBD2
ASSYSPPGGVYNEQF
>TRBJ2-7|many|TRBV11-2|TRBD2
ASSRAGESSYEQY
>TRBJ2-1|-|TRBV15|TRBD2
ATSRTTSGRGSEQL
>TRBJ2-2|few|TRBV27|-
ASSFLREPFPTGELF
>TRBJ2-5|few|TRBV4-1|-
ASSHIRSRETQY
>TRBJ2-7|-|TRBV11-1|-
ASSPNAPQGPAGDEQY
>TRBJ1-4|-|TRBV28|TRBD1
ASSLDRGEKLF
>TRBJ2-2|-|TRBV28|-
ASSWWGTMSGELF
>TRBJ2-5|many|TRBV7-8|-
ASSYLARETQY